Presented here are 6 T cell receptor beta chains from one specimen sequenced in a study of blood T cell repertoires in COVID-19. Data came from immunoSEQ multiplex PCR; TCRdb stores just in-frame clones and leaves some out. The data contain around 60,000 clones, approximately 85% of them singletons. The sequenced sample was peripheral blood. These receptors were taken from a man aged 50 to 60 with active COVID-19.

J is TRBJ2-2 and V is TRBV6-5; 7 bases line up with TRBD1. J gave up 7 bases and V 8 bases, and 10 bases lay outside the gene matches. Germline lookup yields CDR1 MNHEY and CDR2 SVGAGI. This CDR3 contains 14 residues. The CDR3 nucleotides read TGTGCCAGCCGGACAGGCCCCTCCATCGGGGAGCTGTTTTTT. Protein sequence: CASRTGPSIGELFF.

This clone was recorded once. The rearrangement joins TRBV29-1 to TRBJ1-1; no clear D. This CDR3 has 11 residues. V lost 3 bases and J 1 base, leaving 3 bases between the germline ends. The germline V gene has CDR1 SQVTM and CDR2 ANQGSEA. CDR3 sequence reads: CSVEANTEAFF. CDR3 in DNA: TGCAGCGTTGAGGCGAACACTGAAGCTTTCTTT. Full variable domain (rest looked up from reference TRBV29-1 and TRBJ1-1): SAVISQKPSRDICQRGTSLTIQCQVDSQVTMMFWYRQQPGQSLTLIATANQGSEATYESGFVIDKFPISRPNLTFSTLTVSNMSPEDSSIYLCSVEANTEAFFGQGTRLTVV.

By its share, this clone is medium-sized. The V gene is TRBV27, the J gene TRBJ2-7; maybe TRBD1 (5 bases). There are 15 residues in the CDR3. V lost 5 bases and J 1 base, leaving 15 bases between the germline ends. Germline assignment: CDR1 MNHEY and CDR2 SMNVEV (reference sequence). CDR3 DNA: TGTGCCAGCAGTCTTACTCCAGGGCTATCCTACGAGCAGTACTTC. This sequence encodes CASSLTPGLSYEQYF.

The chain recombines TRBV19 with TRBJ1-1; D call uncertain. Germline CDR1 LNHDA, CDR2 SQIVND (reference sequence). V was pared by 5 bases and J by 2 bases, with 9 bases between. CDR3 length: 13 amino acids. The CDR3 sequence is CASSPRLNTEAFF. The CDR3 nucleotides are TGTGCCAGTAGTCCCAGGCTCAACACTGAAGCTTTCTTT. The full variable domain, its missing parts supplied by reference TRBV19 and TRBJ1-1, is DGGITQSPKYLFRKEGQNVTLSCEQNLNHDAMYWYRQDPGQGLRLIYYSQIVNDFQKGDIAEGYSVSREKKESFPLTVTSAQKNPTAFYLCASSPRLNTEAFFGQGTRLTVV.

The J gene is TRBJ1-2, the V gene TRBV19; D remains ambiguous. V lost 2 bases, J lost 5 bases, and 15 bases lay in between. The CDR3 contains 15 residues. CDR1 and CDR2 from the germline V gene are LNHDA and SQIVND (reference sequence). CDR3 region: CASSIKGFGDYGYTF. The CDR3 coding sequence is TGTGCCAGTAGTATAAAAGGGTTCGGGGATTATGGCTACACCTTC.

The V call is TRBV4-3, the J call TRBJ2-3, with a weak D call TRBD1 (6 bases). The CDR3 runs to 15 residues. The V gene lost 0 bases and the J gene lost 6 bases, with 13 bases spanning the gap. Looked up from germline, CDR1 is LGHNA and CDR2 is YSLEER. The CDR3 here is CASSQEHRVEDTQYF. The CDR3 nucleotides read TGCGCCAGCAGCCAAGAACACAGGGTTGAGGATACGCAGTATTTT.